This T cell receptor beta chain was identified in a study of cytomegalovirus exposure and HLA in healthy donors. Findings and caveats of the study: Published work reported that the classifier diagnosed cytomegalovirus status with high specificity and sensitivity. Highest at DRB1 and lowest at HLA-C, TCR association rates differed among HLA loci in a later analysis. Indistinguishable V segments such as TRBV6-2 and TRBV6-3 were excluded.

Primers for the PCR totalled 60 Vbeta and 13 Jbeta. Using immunoSEQ multiplex PCR, the repertoire was profiled, and TCRdb retains in-frame clones only, with some absent. The repertoire holds 120,000 or so clones, with 80% to 90% as singletons. As for this clone: Its antigen is undetermined.

CDR1 and CDR2 from the germline V gene are SGHRS and YFSETQ. This CDR3 has 12 residues. With 0 bases removed from V and 11 bases from J, the gap between germline ends came to 11 bases. Source material: PBMCs. The origin of this receptor is a woman in her thirties or forties in good health and CMV-seropositive. This chain joins TRBV5-1 and TRBJ1-1, with unresolved D. This CDR3 reads CASSLEGEGAFF. CDR3 DNA sequence: TGCGCCAGCAGCTTGGAGGGAGAAGGGGCTTTCTTT. The full variable domain, completed using reference TRBV5-1 and TRBJ1-1, is KAGVTQTPRYLIKTRGQQVTLSCSPISGHRSVSWYQQTPGQGLQFLFEYFSETQRNKGNFPGRFSGRQFSNSRSEMNVSTLELGDSALYLCASSLEGEGAFFGQGTRLTVV.